This T cell receptor beta chain comes out of a study of cytomegalovirus exposure and HLA in healthy donors. Regarding this clone: Its antigen is as yet unknown.

The donors were in the approximately 130-subject validation cohort; that cohort was separate from the roughly 660-subject first cohort. Produced via immunoSEQ multiplex PCR; TCRdb's table is partial and in-frame only. This sample has about 360,000 clones, with roughly 88% found just once. Notes on the study in general: Usually a TCR sequence was rare, but some public TCRs were found in many donors. The finding came from a later analysis; first-cohort TCR clusters tended to co-occur in the 90 to 150 validation repertoires.

The CDR3 consists of 12 residues. J was trimmed by 12 bases and V by 4 bases; bases with no gene match: 3. The germline CDR1 and CDR2 sequences are KGHSH and LQKENI. The receptor's source is a woman between 18 and 30 years old in good health and CMV-seronegative. The sample comprised PBMCs. The chain employs TRBV18 and TRBJ2-6, with 7 bases identical to TRBD1. CDR3 in amino acids: CASSRTGTVLTF. As DNA, the CDR3 is TGTGCCAGCTCACGGACAGGCACCGTCCTGACTTTC.